These 25 T cell receptor beta chains originate from one sample sequenced in a study of CD8 T cells in ankylosing spondylitis. Overall study results and limits: Blood of patients with ankylosing spondylitis appeared to be characterized by a TCR beta motif of about 8 highly homologous variants.

TCRdb reprocessed the 5' RACE reads with MiXCR, giving one entry per CDR3 protein. Among roughly 670,000 distinct CDR3 sequences listed, under 20% were seen once. Antigens for these TCRs are unknown. The sample comprised blood, either unsorted or a sorted T cell fraction (not recorded which). The receptors stem from a male donor with ankylosing spondylitis.

A few counts support this clonotype. The rearrangement links TRBV11-2 to TRBJ2-3; D ambiguous. Per germline, CDR1 SGHAT and CDR2 FQNNGV. This CDR3 region has 13 residues. Trimming shortened V by 2 bases and J by 13 bases, and 16 bases separated the two germline ends. Written as DNA, the CDR3 is TGTGCCAGCAGCTTACGTACAGATCAACGGGAGTATTTT. Protein: CASSLRTDQREYF.

The V and J genes are TRBV14 and TRBJ2-2; 7 nucleotides align to TRBD2. CDR1 and CDR2 from the germline V gene are SGHDN and FVKESK. The CDR3 consists of 17 residues. Trimming cost V 4 bases and J 2 bases; bases outside gene matches: 10. Written as DNA, the CDR3 is TGTGCCAGCAGCCGGCGGTGGCAGCGGGAAAACACCGGGGAGCTGTTTTTT. Translation: CASSRRWQRENTGELFF. Supplemented by reference TRBV14 and TRBJ2-2, the full variable domain reads EAGVTQFPSHSVIEKGQTVTLRCDPISGHDNLYWYRRVMGKEIKFLLHFVKESKQDESGMPNNRFLAERTGGTYSTLKVQPAELEDSGVYFCASSRRWQRENTGELFFGEGSRLTVL.

This clonotype was seen only a few times. The V and J genes are TRBV4-1 and TRBJ2-1, with 7 bases aligning to TRBD2. The J segment lost 3 bases and the V segment lost 2 bases, leaving 7 bases of the junction unmatched. This CDR3 region has 16 residues. The germline CDR1 and CDR2 sequences are MGHRA and YSYEKL. CDR3 sequence reads: CASSQPSGNFYNEQFF. The CDR3 DNA follows: TGCGCCAGCAGCCAACCAAGCGGGAACTTCTACAATGAGCAGTTCTTC.

The chain uses TRBV20-1 and TRBJ2-1; the D gene is possibly TRBD1 (5 bases). Trimming removed 7 bases from V and 1 base from J, with 20 bases in between. The CDR3 loop spans 16 amino acids. In germline, CDR1 is DFQATT, CDR2 SNEGSKA (reference sequence). CDR3 in amino acids: CSVTKSWQGSYNEQFF. The CDR3 DNA reads as TGCAGTGTCACGAAGTCATGGCAGGGTTCCTACAATGAGCAGTTCTTC.

The chain is built from TRBV20-1 and TRBJ2-7, with unresolved D. The CDR3 is 11 residues long. V lost 3 bases and J 4 bases, leaving 7 bases between the germline ends. Germline V lookup: CDR1 DFQATT, CDR2 SNEGSKA (reference sequence). DNA of the CDR3: TGCAGTGCTAGGGGCCAGTACGAGCAGTACTTC. The encoded protein is CSARGQYEQYF.

CDR3 sequence reads: CASSLWGGSGSFINEQFF. In DNA, the CDR3 is TGTGCCAGCAGTTTATGGGGGGGAAGCGGGAGCTTTATAAATGAGCAGTTCTTC. The chain couples TRBV27 to TRBJ2-1, with 8 bases fitting TRBD2. This CDR3 contains 18 residues. Germline assignment: CDR1 MNHEY and CDR2 SMNVEV (reference sequence). V dropped 1 base and J dropped 7; count of bases not matched to a gene: 15.

This clonotype was counted at least ten times. The rearrangement links TRBV5-6 to TRBJ2-3; D is unclear. The CDR3 contains 15 residues. V was clipped by 4 bases and J by 0 bases, with 12 bases between them. Germline-derived CDR1 and CDR2 are SGHDT and YYEEEE. The CDR3 nucleotides read TGTGCCAGCAGCCGACGGCAGACTAGCACAGATACGCAGTATTTT. Its translation: CASSRRQTSTDTQYF.

DNA of the CDR3: TGTGCCAGCAGTTTACTCGGAGGGGGGGGTCAGCCCCAGCATTTT. This encodes CASSLLGGGGQPQHF. The chain has TRBV28 and TRBJ1-5; tentative D call: TRBD1 (6 bases). The germline gives CDR1 MDHEN, CDR2 SYDVKM. The CDR3 is 15 amino acids. V was cut by 2 bases and J by 6 bases, with 14 bases left in between.

There are many counts of this clonotype. V is TRBV27 and J is TRBJ2-7; D is possibly TRBD1 (6 bases). The CDR3 spans 13 residues. Germline loops: CDR1 MNHEY, CDR2 SMNVEV (reference sequence). The V and J ends lost 8 bases and 3 bases respectively, with 14 bases between them. In DNA, the CDR3 is TGTGCCAGCGGTGACAGGAATAACTACGAGCAGTACTTC. Translation gives CASGDRNNYEQYF.

There are many counts of this clonotype. The J gene is TRBJ2-7, the V gene TRBV2; D is tentatively TRBD1 or TRBD2 (5 bases each). The CDR3 is 13 residues long. With 3 bases removed from V and 4 bases from J, the gap between germline ends came to 10 bases. The germline gives CDR1 SNHLY, CDR2 FYNNEI. DNA for the CDR3: TGTGCCAGCAGTGACCGGGGCGGATACGAGCAGTACTTC. Its protein product is CASSDRGGYEQYF.

This sequence joins TRBV28 and TRBJ2-7, with D perhaps matching TRBD1 (6 bases). Trimming cost V 3 bases and J 6 bases, with 12 bases left between them. The CDR3 extends over 13 amino acids. Germline V lookup: CDR1 MDHEN, CDR2 SYDVKM. CDR3 coding DNA: TGTGCCAGCAGTTTTCAGGGGTGGGGCGAGCAGTACTTC. Protein sequence: CASSFQGWGEQYF. Based on the CDR3 plus reference TRBV28 and TRBJ2-7, the full variable domain is DVKVTQSSRYLVKRTGEKVFLECVQDMDHENMFWYRQDPGLGLRLIYFSYDVKMKEKGDIPEGYSVSREKKERFSLILESASTNQTSMYLCASSFQGWGEQYFGPGTRLTVT.

This clonotype was seen only a few times. This rearrangement joins TRBV6-2 or TRBV6-3 to TRBJ2-2, with D uncertain. V lost 2 bases and J lost 2, with 9 bases in between. The CDR3 length is 15 residues. Germline CDR1 is MNHEY and CDR2 is SVGEGT. CDR3 in amino acids: CASSYETDNTGELFF. As DNA, the CDR3 is TGTGCCAGCAGTTACGAGACCGATAACACCGGGGAGCTGTTTTTT.

This clonotype occurred a few times. The junction does not match germline at one end; this may be a read error. V gene TRBV5-1 combines with J gene TRBJ1-1, with 10 bases aligning to TRBD1. CDR1 is SGHRS, CDR2 YFSETQ, per germline. This CDR3 is built from 13 residues. CDR3 bases: TGCGCCAGCAGCTTGGCTTTTTTGGACAGGGGGACGTTT. Protein sequence: CASSLAFLDRGTF.

V and J are TRBV29-1 and TRBJ2-7; 8 nucleotides line up with TRBD1. The CDR3 runs to 14 residues. Germline V gene lookup returns CDR1 SQVTM and CDR2 ANQGSEA. J was trimmed by 4 bases and V by 6 bases; bases with no gene match: 11. CDR3 sequence reads: CSVVPTGAGYEQYF. The CDR3 DNA reads as TGCAGCGTCGTCCCGACAGGGGCCGGTTACGAGCAGTACTTC.

This clonotype showed up just a few times. The rearrangement uses TRBV20-1 and TRBJ2-1; no reliable D call. Germline assignment: CDR1 DFQATT and CDR2 SNEGSKA (reference sequence). V lost 3 bases, J lost 1 base, and 19 bases lay in between. The CDR3 is 17 residues long. CDR3 protein: CSARGLASDPSYNEQFF. The CDR3 DNA reads as TGCAGTGCTAGGGGTCTGGCGTCCGACCCATCCTACAATGAGCAGTTCTTC.

The chain joins TRBV29-1 to TRBJ1-1; 7 nucleotides match TRBD1. Per germline, CDR1 SQVTM and CDR2 ANQGSEA. The CDR3 contains 14 residues. The J segment lost 0 bases and the V segment lost 7 bases, leaving 8 bases of the junction unmatched. The CDR3 bases are TGCAGCGCCGATACCGGGACAGTGAACACTGAAGCTTTCTTT. This sequence encodes CSADTGTVNTEAFF.

The genes are TRBV29-1 and TRBJ1-5, with unresolved D. The CDR3 runs to 13 residues. V gave up 6 bases and J gave up 1 base, with 10 bases separating them. Germline CDR1 SQVTM, CDR2 ANQGSEA. This chain's CDR3 is CSVGVGSNQPQHF. CDR3 nucleotide sequence: TGCAGCGTAGGAGTGGGGAGCAATCAGCCCCAGCATTTT.

This clonotype was counted between two and nine times. This chain uses TRBV15 with TRBJ2-7; D may be TRBD2 (6 bases). The CDR3 totals 13 residues. Trimming removed 9 bases at V and 0 bases at J, with 12 bases between. Germline lookup yields CDR1 LNHNV and CDR2 YYDKDF (reference sequence). CDR3: CATRLGGSYEQYF. The CDR3 DNA follows: TGTGCCACAAGACTAGGCGGCTCCTACGAGCAGTACTTC.

This clonotype has only a few counts. The chain carries TRBV4-1 and TRBJ2-1, with TRBD2 matching over 10 bases. CDR1 is MGHRA, CDR2 YSYEKL, per germline. The CDR3 spans 16 residues. The V segment lost 1 base and the J segment 3 bases; nucleotides outside the gene matches: 3. CDR3 sequence (DNA): TGCGCCAGCAGCCAAGCTAGCGGGAGTGGCTACAATGAGCAGTTCTTC. It translates to CASSQASGSGYNEQFF.

This clonotype was counted ten times or more. The chain has TRBV4-2 and TRBJ2-1; 8 positions agree with TRBD2. The CDR3 is 15 amino acids. Germline V gives CDR1 LGHNA, CDR2 YNFKEQ. The junction had 13 bases not matched to a gene; V was cut back by 8 bases and J by 7 bases. CDR3 sequence: CASDDSGVASNEQFF. CDR3 bases: TGTGCCAGCGACGATAGCGGGGTCGCCTCAAATGAGCAGTTCTTC.

This chain uses TRBV4-1 with TRBJ2-3, with 7 positions matching TRBD1. The CDR3 is made up of 18 amino acids. The V gene end was trimmed by 0 bases and the J gene end by 0 bases; junction bases not matched to a gene: 9. Per germline, CDR1 MGHRA and CDR2 YSYEKL. The CDR3 spells CASSQESDRPTSTDTQYF. CDR3 DNA sequence: TGCGCCAGCAGCCAAGAATCGGACAGGCCAACTAGCACAGATACGCAGTATTTT.

This clonotype has a handful of counts. This rearrangement joins TRBV18 to TRBJ1-5; 10 positions match TRBD1. V trimming: 6 bases; J trimming: 0 bases; junction bases outside the gene matches: 5. The CDR3 consists of 16 residues. Germline V gives CDR1 KGHSH, CDR2 LQKENI. CDR3 residues: CASSWTGGDSNQPQHF. The DNA of the CDR3 is TGTGCCAGCTCCTGGACAGGGGGGGATAGCAATCAGCCCCAGCATTTT.

This clonotype was recorded many times. The chain couples TRBV7-2 to TRBJ2-7; D not resolved. Germline lookup yields CDR1 SGHTA and CDR2 FQGNSA. Trimming took 1 base from V and 0 from J, leaving 7 bases between them. The CDR3 has 14 residues. Here the CDR3 DNA reads TGTGCCAGCAGCTTAGACCTAGGCTCCTACGAGCAGTACTTC. The encoded protein is CASSLDLGSYEQYF.

The CDR3 here is CASSPGLAPPQETQYF. The CDR3 bases are TGTGCCAGCTCACCTGGACTAGCTCCCCCCCAAGAGACCCAGTACTTC. V is TRBV18 and J is TRBJ2-5; TRBD2 agrees at 8 bases. The CDR3 length is 16 residues. V lost 3 bases to trimming and J lost 1 base; unmatched junction nucleotides: 7. Germline assignment: CDR1 KGHSH and CDR2 LQKENI.

The table lists this clonotype with a few counts. The genes are TRBV5-1 and TRBJ1-4, with 12 nucleotides matching TRBD1. V shed 4 bases and J 4 bases; nucleotides not matched to a gene: 5. The CDR3 is 16 residues long. Germline CDR1 SGHRS, CDR2 YFSETQ. Written as DNA, the CDR3 is TGCGCCAGCAGCAAGGGACAGGGGGCGCTTAATGAAAAACTGTTTTTT. It is translated as CASSKGQGALNEKLFF.